The 12 T cell receptor beta chains below were found in one sample sequenced in a study of graft-versus-host responses after intestinal transplantation. The method was immunoSEQ multiplex PCR; TCRdb's version includes in-frame clones alone and lacks a portion of them. Counted here are tens of thousands of clones, around 92% occurring once; the ten biggest clones make up over 0.55%. The source was PBMCs, collected 98 days after intestinal transplantation. The receptors were sampled from a human patient who received an intestinal transplant, so some T cells may come from the graft donor.

The V gene is TRBV21-1, the J gene TRBJ2-2; TRBD1, the D gene given by the table, was not confirmed from the DNA. TRBV21-1 is flagged as a pseudogene. The CDR3 length is 17 residues. The CDR3 DNA reads TGTGCCAGCAGCCTACAACGCGACAGGGCGGGCACCGGGGAGCTGTTTTTT. Translating gives CASSLQRDRAGTGELFF.

The genes are TRBV7-9 and TRBJ1-6; the D is unclear. Germline CDR1 reads SEHNR; CDR2 reads FQNEAQ (reference sequence). Trimming removed 5 bases at V and 8 bases at J, with 10 bases between. The CDR3 has 13 amino acids. The CDR3 DNA reads TGTGCCAGCAGCCAATATACAGATTCACCCCTCCACTTT. This codes for CASSQYTDSPLHF. Combining the CDR3 with reference TRBV7-9 and TRBJ1-6 gives the whole variable domain DTGVSQNPRHKITKRGQNVTFRCDPISEHNRLYWYRQTLGQGPEFLTYFQNEAQLEKSRLLSDRFSAERPKGSFSTLEIQRTEQGDSAMYLCASSQYTDSPLHFGNGTRLTVT.

The J gene is TRBJ1-1, the V gene TRBV2, with TRBD1 matching over 10 bases. Looked up from germline, CDR1 is SNHLY and CDR2 is FYNNEI. This CDR3 is 18 amino acids long. V lost 2 bases and J lost 3; bases outside the gene matches: 12. CDR3 DNA: TGTGCCAGCAGTGAATCCGGGGGGACAGGGGTTATCGACACTGAAGCTTTCTTT. This translates into CASSESGGTGVIDTEAFF.

This chain connects TRBV6-1 to TRBJ2-7; 8 bases are a match to TRBD1. V gave up 4 bases and J gave up 1 base; unmatched junction bases: 6. CDR1 and CDR2 from the germline V gene are MNHNS and SASEGT. This CDR3 contains 15 residues. CDR3 residues: CASSGRDRLSYEQYF. In DNA form, the CDR3 reads TGTGCCAGCAGTGGCCGGGACAGGCTGTCCTACGAGCAGTACTTC.

This sequence joins TRBV29-1 and TRBJ2-1; D call uncertain. In germline, CDR1 is SQVTM, CDR2 ANQGSEA. Trimming took off 2 bases at V and 1 base at J, with 9 bases between the two ends. CDR3 length: 14 amino acids. The CDR3 region is CSVEREPSYNEQFF. CDR3 DNA sequence: TGCAGCGTTGAAAGGGAACCGTCCTACAATGAGCAGTTCTTC.

This clone was found once. The genes are TRBV19 and TRBJ2-3, with 9 bases matching TRBD1. With V trimmed by 4 bases and J by 2 bases, 4 bases remained unmatched. CDR3 length: 15 residues. The germline V gene has CDR1 LNHDA and CDR2 SQIVND (reference sequence). The chain's CDR3 is CASSTGTGSTDTQYF. The CDR3 nucleotides read TGTGCCAGTAGTACCGGGACAGGGTCCACAGATACGCAGTATTTT. Full variable domain (rest looked up from reference TRBV19 and TRBJ2-3): DGGITQSPKYLFRKEGQNVTLSCEQNLNHDAMYWYRQDPGQGLRLIYYSQIVNDFQKGDIAEGYSVSREKKESFPLTVTSAQKNPTAFYLCASSTGTGSTDTQYFGPGTRLTVL.

The chain uses TRBV2 and TRBJ2-2, with D maybe TRBD2 (5 bases). Per the germline V gene, CDR1 is SNHLY and CDR2 is FYNNEI. V was shortened by 3 bases and J by 3 bases, with 17 bases between the two germline ends. The CDR3 length is 17 residues. Written as DNA, the CDR3 is TGTGCCAGCAGTGAGGAGGAACTATGGGATTACACCGGGGAGCTGTTTTTT. This codes for CASSEEELWDYTGELFF.

The chain links TRBV15 to TRBJ2-7; D possibly uses TRBD1 or TRBD2 (7 bases each). CDR1 is LNHNV and CDR2 is YYDKDF in the germline V gene (reference sequence). Trimming took 0 bases from V and 0 from J, leaving 15 bases between them. This CDR3 contains 17 residues. CDR3 in DNA: TGTGCCACCAGCAGAGATTTCTCAGGGGGGGCCTCCTACGAGCAGTACTTC. Encoded protein: CATSRDFSGGASYEQYF.

V usage is TRBV15 and J usage is TRBJ2-3, with D uncertain. Trimming left V 0 bases short and J 0 bases short, with 10 bases between. Germline-derived CDR1 and CDR2 are LNHNV and YYDKDF (reference sequence). This CDR3 region has 16 residues. The CDR3 loop is CATSREGMESTDTQYF. The CDR3 DNA reads as TGTGCCACCAGCAGAGAGGGGATGGAAAGCACAGATACGCAGTATTTT.

The J gene is TRBJ2-7, the V gene TRBV19; the match to TRBD2 covers 11 bases. The CDR3 runs to 15 residues. V shed 5 bases and J 5 bases; nucleotides not matched to a gene: 8. Germline V gives CDR1 LNHDA, CDR2 SQIVND (reference sequence). This CDR3 is CASSLLAGVTHEQYF. The DNA for the CDR3 is TGTGCCAGTAGTCTACTAGCGGGAGTAACCCACGAGCAGTACTTC.

This CDR3 reads CASSLDRGRTDTQYF. The CDR3 coding sequence is TGCGCCAGCAGCTTGGACAGGGGGCGCACAGATACGCAGTATTTT. This chain joins TRBV5-1 and TRBJ2-3; 9 bases line up with TRBD1. The trim removed 0 bases at V and 1 base at J, leaving 0 bases unmatched. This CDR3 has 15 amino acids. The V gene's germline CDR1 is SGHRS and CDR2 YFSETQ.

The V and J genes are TRBV29-1 and TRBJ1-1; D perhaps matches TRBD1 (6 bases). V lost 7 bases to trimming and J lost 3 bases, with 12 bases between them. The length of the CDR3 is 12 residues. Germline V gene sequence: CDR1 SQVTM, CDR2 ANQGSEA. The CDR3 here is CSGGGVYTEAFF. The CDR3 nucleotides are TGCAGCGGAGGGGGGGTATACACTGAAGCTTTCTTT.